This TCR beta chain originates from a study of T cells in localized non-small cell lung cancer. TCRdb keeps only in-frame clones here, not all; method: immunoSEQ multiplex PCR. The sample has 2,500 to 3,000 clones; around 25% are singletons. Broader study findings: Adjacent lung exhibited a median of 57 among the 100 most abundant tumor clones.

The J segment lost 6 bases and the V segment lost 5 bases, leaving 10 bases of the junction unmatched. Germline loops: CDR1 SGHNT, CDR2 YENEEA. This CDR3 has 15 residues. With respect to this clone: Its antigen is as yet unknown.

The rearrangement uses TRBV11-3 and TRBJ2-7, with TRBD2 identical over 10 bases. The TCR comes from a male donor aged 60 or over with stage I lung adenocarcinoma. The sequencing used lung tumor tissue, collected before any cancer treatment. In nucleotides, the CDR3 is TGTGCCAGCAGCCCGGGGACTAGCGATTTATCCGAGCAGTACTTC. Translating gives CASSPGTSDLSEQYF.